This T cell receptor beta chain was sequenced for a study of beta chain features in type 1 diabetes. The CDR3 has 14 residues. V shed 4 bases, J shed 3 bases, and the junction held 4 bases outside the gene matches. CDR1 is SGHRS and CDR2 is YFSETQ in the germline V gene. What was sequenced were expressed TCRB transcripts, since all of the isolated RNA had been reverse transcribed. The data were produced by immunoSEQ multiplex PCR, yet TCRdb's version contains in-frame clones alone and is incomplete. Of about 140,000 clones listed, 9.5% to 10% are singletons. This clone showed up just a few times. Other DNA sequences in the same sample also yield this CDR3. Donors underwent one heparinised blood draw, 100 to 150 mL on average. Populations obtained by sorting all exceeded 98% purity.

The receptor was derived from a woman aged 40 to 50 in good health. The chain employs TRBV5-1 and TRBJ2-7; TRBD1 agrees at 10 bases. Sequencing was performed on central memory CD4+ T cells from blood. The CDR3 region has the DNA TGCGCCAGCAGCGGAGGACAGGGGGGCTACGAGCAGTACTTC. Translating gives CASSGGQGGYEQYF.